This entry features one TCR beta chain sequence. The data were taken from a study of technical replicates of blood from a few donors. Germline CDR1 is MNHEY and CDR2 is SMNVEV (reference sequence). This CDR3 is 11 amino acids long. V was shortened by 5 bases and J by 2 bases, with 4 bases between the two germline ends. Using immunoSEQ multiplex PCR, the repertoire was profiled, and TCRdb retains in-frame clones only, with some absent. The sample carries fewer than 85,000 clones, roughly 94% recorded once. This clonotype was sampled from a human donor in good health. Sequencing was carried out using T cells isolated from PBMCs. This chain connects TRBV27 to TRBJ2-7; D unclear. CDR3 nucleotides: TGTGCCAGCAGTGCGCCCTACGAGCAGTACTTC. It codes for CASSAPYEQYF.